This entry is about one T cell receptor (beta chain). Antigen specificity is unknown. The CDR3 is 14 residues long. The V end lost 0 bases, the J end lost 5 bases, and 10 bases lay between the germline ends. CDR1 is LGHNA and CDR2 is YNFKEQ in the germline V gene. PCR primers comprised 60 Vbeta and 13 Jbeta primers. TCRdb keeps only in-frame clones here, not all; method: immunoSEQ multiplex PCR. The table includes under 250,000 clones, approximately 85% detected once. This entry belongs to a study of cytomegalovirus exposure and HLA in healthy donors. The study's findings and limits: Some V segments, including TRBV6-2 and TRBV6-3, were excluded as indistinguishable. Later on, analysis showed that most CMV-associated TCR beta chains appeared to be HLA-restricted.

Sequencing input: PBMCs. The chain couples TRBV4-2 to TRBJ2-5, with a possible D match to TRBD2 (6 bases). This clonotype was obtained from a girl aged 2-10 years in good health and CMV-seronegative. The CDR3: CASSQDRGWETQYF. The CDR3 coding sequence is TGTGCCAGCAGCCAAGATCGGGGGTGGGAGACCCAGTACTTC.